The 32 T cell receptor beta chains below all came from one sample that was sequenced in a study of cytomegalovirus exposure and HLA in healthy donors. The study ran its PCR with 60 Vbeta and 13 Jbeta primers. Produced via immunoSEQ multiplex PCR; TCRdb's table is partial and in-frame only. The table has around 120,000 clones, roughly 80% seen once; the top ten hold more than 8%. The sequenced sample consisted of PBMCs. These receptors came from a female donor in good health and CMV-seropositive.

The CDR3 sequence is CASSQETGELGGEETQYF. The CDR3 DNA sequence: TGTGCCAGCAGCCAAGAAACTGGCGAATTAGGGGGAGAAGAGACCCAGTACTTC. The V and J genes are TRBV14 and TRBJ2-5; tentative D call: TRBD1 (6 bases). Looked up from germline, CDR1 is SGHDN and CDR2 is FVKESK. CDR3 length: 18 residues. The ends were cut back, 0 bases at V and 3 bases at J, with 20 bases in the middle.

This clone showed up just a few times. CDR3 bases: TGTGCCAGCAGCCTCCATAGCGGGGGGGTAGTCGGTGAGCAGTTCTTC. Translated: CASSLHSGGVVGEQFF. The V call is TRBV11-3, the J call TRBJ2-1; 11 nucleotides match TRBD2. Germline V lookup: CDR1 SGHNT, CDR2 YENEEA. This CDR3 comprises 16 residues. V lost 5 bases to trimming and J lost 9 bases; unmatched junction nucleotides: 12. The full variable domain, completed using reference TRBV11-3 and TRBJ2-1, is EAGVVQSPRYKIIEKKQPVAFWCNPISGHNTLYWYLQNLGQGPELLIRYENEEAVDDSQLPKDRFSAERLKGVDSTLKIQPAELGDSAVYLCASSLHSGGVVGEQFFGPGTRLTVL.

The CDR3 sequence is CASRGGDRGGDTQYF. Written as DNA, the CDR3 is TGTGCCAGCAGAGGGGGGGACAGGGGTGGAGATACGCAGTATTTT. The chain is built from TRBV6-1 and TRBJ2-3, with 10 positions matching TRBD1. The CDR3 sequence is 15 residues long. J lost 5 bases, V lost 6 bases, and 8 bases had no gene match. The germline V gene has CDR1 MNHNS and CDR2 SASEGT.

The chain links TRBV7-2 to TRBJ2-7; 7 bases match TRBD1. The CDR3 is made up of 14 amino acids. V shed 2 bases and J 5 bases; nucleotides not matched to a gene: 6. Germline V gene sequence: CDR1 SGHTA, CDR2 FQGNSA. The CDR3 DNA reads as TGTGCCAGCAGCTTACAGGGGGACGGGGACGAGCAGTACTTC. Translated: CASSLQGDGDEQYF.

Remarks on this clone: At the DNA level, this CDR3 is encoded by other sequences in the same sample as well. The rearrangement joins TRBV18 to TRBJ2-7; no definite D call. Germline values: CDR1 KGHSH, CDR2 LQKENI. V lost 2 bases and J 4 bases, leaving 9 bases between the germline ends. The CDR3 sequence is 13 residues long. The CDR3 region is CASSPAGGYEQYF. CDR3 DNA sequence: TGTGCCAGCTCACCAGCAGGTGGGTACGAGCAGTACTTC.

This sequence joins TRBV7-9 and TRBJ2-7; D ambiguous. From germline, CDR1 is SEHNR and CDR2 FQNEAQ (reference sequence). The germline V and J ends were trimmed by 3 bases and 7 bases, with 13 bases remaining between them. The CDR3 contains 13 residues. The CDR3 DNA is TGTGCCAGCAGCTTGATTGGTAGTAAGGAGCAGTACTTC. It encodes CASSLIGSKEQYF. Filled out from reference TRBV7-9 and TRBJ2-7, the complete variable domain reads DTGVSQNPRHKITKRGQNVTFRCDPISEHNRLYWYRQTLGQGPEFLTYFQNEAQLEKSRLLSDRFSAERPKGSFSTLEIQRTEQGDSAMYLCASSLIGSKEQYFGPGTRLTVT.

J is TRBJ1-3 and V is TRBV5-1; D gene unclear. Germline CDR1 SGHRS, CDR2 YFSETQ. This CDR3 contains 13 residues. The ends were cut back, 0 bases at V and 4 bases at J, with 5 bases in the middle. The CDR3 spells CASSLGTGNTIYF. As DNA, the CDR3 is TGCGCCAGCAGCTTGGGTACAGGAAACACCATATATTTT.

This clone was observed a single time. The CDR3 DNA reads as TGTGCCAGCAGCGTAGCCACAGGGGAATCTGGAAACACCATATATTTT. This codes for CASSVATGESGNTIYF. The chain joins TRBV9 to TRBJ1-3, with 7 bases identical to TRBD1. The trim removed 0 bases at V and 1 base at J, leaving 4 bases unmatched. This CDR3 is built from 16 residues. Per germline, CDR1 SGDLS and CDR2 YYNGEE.

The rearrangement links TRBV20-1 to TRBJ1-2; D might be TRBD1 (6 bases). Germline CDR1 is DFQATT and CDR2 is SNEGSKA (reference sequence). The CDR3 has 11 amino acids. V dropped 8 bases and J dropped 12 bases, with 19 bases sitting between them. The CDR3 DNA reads TGCAGTCCCGGGGGGGCGGCCAAAAACACCTTC. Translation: CSPGGAAKNTF.

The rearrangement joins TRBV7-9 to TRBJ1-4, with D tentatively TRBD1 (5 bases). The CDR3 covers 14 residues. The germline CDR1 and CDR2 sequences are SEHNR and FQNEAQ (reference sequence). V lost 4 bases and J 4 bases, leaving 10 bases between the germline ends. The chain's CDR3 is CASSSGLINEKLFF. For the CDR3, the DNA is TGTGCCAGCAGCTCGGGACTGATTAATGAAAAACTGTTTTTT.

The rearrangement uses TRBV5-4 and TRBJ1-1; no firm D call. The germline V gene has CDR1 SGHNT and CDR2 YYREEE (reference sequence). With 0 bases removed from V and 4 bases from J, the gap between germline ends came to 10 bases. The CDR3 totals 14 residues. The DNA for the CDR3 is TGTGCCAGCAGCTTGGCCTGGAGAACCACTGAAGCTTTCTTT. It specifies CASSLAWRTTEAFF.

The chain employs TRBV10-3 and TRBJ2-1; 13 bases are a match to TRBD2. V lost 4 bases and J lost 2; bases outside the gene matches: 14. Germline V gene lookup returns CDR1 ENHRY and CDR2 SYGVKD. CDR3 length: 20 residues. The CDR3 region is CAISGSPGLAGRKPYNEQFF. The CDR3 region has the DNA TGTGCCATCAGTGGGTCCCCGGGACTAGCGGGGCGCAAACCCTACAATGAGCAGTTCTTC.

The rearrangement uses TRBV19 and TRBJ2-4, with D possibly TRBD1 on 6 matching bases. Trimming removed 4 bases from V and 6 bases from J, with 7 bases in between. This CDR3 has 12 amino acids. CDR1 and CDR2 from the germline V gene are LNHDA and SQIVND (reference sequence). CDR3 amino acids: CASSKGGNIQYF. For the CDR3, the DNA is TGTGCCAGTAGTAAAGGGGGAAACATTCAGTACTTC.

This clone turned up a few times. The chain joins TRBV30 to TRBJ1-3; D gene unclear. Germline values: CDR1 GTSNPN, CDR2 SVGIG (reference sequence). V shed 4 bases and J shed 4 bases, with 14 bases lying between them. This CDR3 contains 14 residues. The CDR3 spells CAWNVWQVGNTIYF. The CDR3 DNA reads TGTGCCTGGAACGTGTGGCAGGTAGGAAACACCATATATTTT.

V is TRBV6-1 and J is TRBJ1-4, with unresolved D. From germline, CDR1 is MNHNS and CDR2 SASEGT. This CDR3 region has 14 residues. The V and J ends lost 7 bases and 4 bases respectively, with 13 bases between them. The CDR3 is CASTPSRINEKLFF. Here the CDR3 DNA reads TGTGCCAGCACCCCCTCCAGGATTAATGAAAAACTGTTTTTT.

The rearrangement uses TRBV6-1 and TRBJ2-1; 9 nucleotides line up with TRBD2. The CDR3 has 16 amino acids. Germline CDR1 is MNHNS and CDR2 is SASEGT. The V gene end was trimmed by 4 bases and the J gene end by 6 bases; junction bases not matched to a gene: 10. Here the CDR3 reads CASSGSGTSLFNEQFF. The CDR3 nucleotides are TGTGCCAGCAGTGGAAGCGGGACTAGCCTTTTCAATGAGCAGTTCTTC.

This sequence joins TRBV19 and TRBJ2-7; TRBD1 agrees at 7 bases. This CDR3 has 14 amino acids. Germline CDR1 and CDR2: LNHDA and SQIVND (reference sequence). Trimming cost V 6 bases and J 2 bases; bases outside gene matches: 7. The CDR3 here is CASRHAGGAYEQYF. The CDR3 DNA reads TGTGCCAGTAGACATGCAGGGGGAGCCTACGAGCAGTACTTC.

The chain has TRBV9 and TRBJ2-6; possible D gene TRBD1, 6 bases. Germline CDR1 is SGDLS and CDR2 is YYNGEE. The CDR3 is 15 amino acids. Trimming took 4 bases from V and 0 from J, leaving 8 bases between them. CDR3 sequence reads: CASSSRGSGANVLTF. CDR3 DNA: TGTGCCAGCAGCTCCAGGGGCTCTGGGGCCAACGTCCTGACTTTC.

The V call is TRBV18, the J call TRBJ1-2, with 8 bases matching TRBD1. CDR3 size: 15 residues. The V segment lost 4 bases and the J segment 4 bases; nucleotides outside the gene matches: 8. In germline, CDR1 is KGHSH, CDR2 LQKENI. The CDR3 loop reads CASSLNAGGGYGYTF. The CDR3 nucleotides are TGTGCCAGCTCACTTAACGCAGGGGGCGGCTATGGCTACACCTTC.

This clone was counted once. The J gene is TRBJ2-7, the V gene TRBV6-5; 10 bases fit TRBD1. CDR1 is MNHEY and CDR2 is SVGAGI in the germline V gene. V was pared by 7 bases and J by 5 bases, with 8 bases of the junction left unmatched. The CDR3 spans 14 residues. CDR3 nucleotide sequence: TGTGCCAGCAAACCGGGACAGGGGTTCCACGAGCAGTACTTC. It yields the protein CASKPGQGFHEQYF.

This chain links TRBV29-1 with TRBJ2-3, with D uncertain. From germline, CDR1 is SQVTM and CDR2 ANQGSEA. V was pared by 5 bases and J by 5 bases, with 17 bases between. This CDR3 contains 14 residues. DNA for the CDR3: TGCAGCGTTACGAATTCGCTAGTGGTAGATACGCAGTATTTT. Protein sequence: CSVTNSLVVDTQYF.

The CDR3 DNA sequence: TGCGCCAGCAGCCAAGCTGGACAGGGCGGCGAGCAGTACTTC. It specifies CASSQAGQGGEQYF. The J gene is TRBJ2-7, the V gene TRBV4-1, with TRBD1 identical over 8 bases. The trim removed 1 base at V and 6 bases at J, leaving 5 bases unmatched. Germline V gene lookup returns CDR1 MGHRA and CDR2 YSYEKL. CDR3 size: 14 residues.

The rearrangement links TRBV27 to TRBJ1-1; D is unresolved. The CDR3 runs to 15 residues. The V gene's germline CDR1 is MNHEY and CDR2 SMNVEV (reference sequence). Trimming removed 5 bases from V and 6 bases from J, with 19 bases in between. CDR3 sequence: CASSPPGNRAAEAFF. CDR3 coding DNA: TGTGCCAGCAGTCCACCCGGGAACAGAGCGGCTGAAGCTTTCTTT.

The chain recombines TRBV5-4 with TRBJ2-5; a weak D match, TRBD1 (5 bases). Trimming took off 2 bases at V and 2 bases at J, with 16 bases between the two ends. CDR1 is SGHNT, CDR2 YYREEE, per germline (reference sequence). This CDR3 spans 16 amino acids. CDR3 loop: CASSFGSGAGQETQYF. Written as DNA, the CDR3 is TGTGCCAGCAGCTTTGGGTCTGGGGCAGGGCAAGAGACCCAGTACTTC. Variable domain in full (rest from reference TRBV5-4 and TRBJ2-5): ETGVTQSPTHLIKTRGQQVTLRCSSQSGHNTVSWYQQALGQGPQFIFQYYREEENGRGNFPPRFSGLQFPNYSSELNVNALELDDSALYLCASSFGSGAGQETQYFGPGTRLLVL.

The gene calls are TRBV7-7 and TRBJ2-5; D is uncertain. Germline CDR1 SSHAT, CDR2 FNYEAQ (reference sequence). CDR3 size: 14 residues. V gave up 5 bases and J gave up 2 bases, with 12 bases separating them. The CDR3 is CASSLNPIQETQYF. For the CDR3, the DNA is TGTGCCAGCAGCCTAAACCCCATTCAAGAGACCCAGTACTTC.

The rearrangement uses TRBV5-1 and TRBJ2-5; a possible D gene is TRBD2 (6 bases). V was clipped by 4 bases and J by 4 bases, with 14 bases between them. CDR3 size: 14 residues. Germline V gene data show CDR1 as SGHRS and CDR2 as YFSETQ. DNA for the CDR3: TGCGCCAGCAGCCTAGACCCCGGGGGAGAGACCCAGTACTTC. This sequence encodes CASSLDPGGETQYF. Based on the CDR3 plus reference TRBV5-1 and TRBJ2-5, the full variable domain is KAGVTQTPRYLIKTRGQQVTLSCSPISGHRSVSWYQQTPGQGLQFLFEYFSETQRNKGNFPGRFSGRQFSNSRSEMNVSTLELGDSALYLCASSLDPGGETQYFGPGTRLLVL.

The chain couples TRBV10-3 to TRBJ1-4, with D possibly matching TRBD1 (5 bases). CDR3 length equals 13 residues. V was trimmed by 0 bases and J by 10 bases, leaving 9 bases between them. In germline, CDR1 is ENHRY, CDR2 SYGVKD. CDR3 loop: CAISESSGGKLFF. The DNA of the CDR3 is TGTGCCATCAGTGAGTCGAGCGGGGGAAAACTGTTTTTT.

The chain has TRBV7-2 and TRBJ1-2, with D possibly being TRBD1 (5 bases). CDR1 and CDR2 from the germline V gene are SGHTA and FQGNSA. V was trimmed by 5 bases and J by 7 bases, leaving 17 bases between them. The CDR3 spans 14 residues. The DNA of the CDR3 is TGTGCCAGCAGCCTCTACCGGGGGGACCTTGGCTACACCTTC. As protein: CASSLYRGDLGYTF.

DNA of the CDR3: TGTGCCAGCAGCTACCGGTCTCCCTACGAGCAGTACTTC. This codes for CASSYRSPYEQYF. The J gene is TRBJ2-7, the V gene TRBV7-8; D gene uncertain. Germline V gene lookup returns CDR1 SGHVS and CDR2 FQNEAQ. The CDR3 has 13 amino acids. V lost 4 bases, J lost 2 bases, and 9 bases lay in between.

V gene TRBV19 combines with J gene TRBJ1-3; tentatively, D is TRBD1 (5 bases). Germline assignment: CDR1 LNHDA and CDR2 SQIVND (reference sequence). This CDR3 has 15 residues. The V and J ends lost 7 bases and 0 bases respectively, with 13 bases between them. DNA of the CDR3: TGTGCCAGTACCACCGGACATACCTCTGGAAACACCATATATTTT. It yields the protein CASTTGHTSGNTIYF. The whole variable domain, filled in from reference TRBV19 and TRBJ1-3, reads DGGITQSPKYLFRKEGQNVTLSCEQNLNHDAMYWYRQDPGQGLRLIYYSQIVNDFQKGDIAEGYSVSREKKESFPLTVTSAQKNPTAFYLCASTTGHTSGNTIYFGEGSWLTVV.

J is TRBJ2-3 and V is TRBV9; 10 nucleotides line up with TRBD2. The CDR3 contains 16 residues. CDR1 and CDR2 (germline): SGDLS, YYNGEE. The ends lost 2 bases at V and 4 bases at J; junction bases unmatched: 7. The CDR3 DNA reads TGTGCCAGCAGCGTCGAGGCTAGCGGGGGTGCAGATACGCAGTATTTT. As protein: CASSVEASGGADTQYF.

CDR3 DNA sequence: TGCGCCAGCAGCGGGGGGACAGGGGGGAACACTGAAGCTTTCTTT. It is translated as CASSGGTGGNTEAFF. The chain has TRBV5-1 and TRBJ1-1, with 11 bases that match TRBD1. V was clipped by 4 bases and J by 1 base; unmatched bases: 3. Germline assignment: CDR1 SGHRS and CDR2 YFSETQ. CDR3 length: 15 residues.